Each of the 3 T cell receptor beta chains below was sequenced from the same sample in a study of blood T cells in healthy people across ages. Sample-barcoded 5' priming and a J-beta primer mix drove a second PCR of roughly 6 to 12 cycles. TCRdb ran MiXCR on the 5' RACE reads and lists one entry per CDR3 protein. The sample includes around 1.7 million distinct CDR3 sequences, approximately 30% of them seen just once. The sample taken for sequencing was blood. The receptors originated from a woman aged 25-40 years in good health.

The chain carries TRBV6-6 and TRBJ2-3, with 8 bases aligning to TRBD1. This CDR3 contains 15 residues. Per germline, CDR1 MNHNY and CDR2 SVGAGI (reference sequence). V dropped 7 bases and J dropped 4; count of bases not matched to a gene: 10. As DNA, the CDR3 is TGTGCCAGCACGAGGCGTGACAGGGGAGCAGATACGCAGTATTTT. This gives the protein CASTRRDRGADTQYF.

A few counts support this clonotype. CDR3 coding DNA: TGCAGTGCTAGAGAGTTTGGCCGACCTAGCACAGATACGCAGTATTTT. Residues: CSAREFGRPSTDTQYF. The rearrangement joins TRBV20-1 to TRBJ2-3; D not resolved. V gave up 0 bases and J gave up 0 bases, with 13 bases separating them. The germline V gene has CDR1 DFQATT and CDR2 SNEGSKA (reference sequence). The CDR3 has 16 residues.

The rearrangement uses TRBV12-3 or TRBV12-4 and TRBJ2-7; 7 bases agree with TRBD1. The CDR3 loop spans 15 amino acids. With V trimmed by 6 bases and J by 0 bases, 8 bases remained unmatched. The CDR3 region has the DNA TGTGCCAGCAGCCACAGACAGGGTGGCTCCTACGAGCAGTACTTC. This encodes CASSHRQGGSYEQYF.